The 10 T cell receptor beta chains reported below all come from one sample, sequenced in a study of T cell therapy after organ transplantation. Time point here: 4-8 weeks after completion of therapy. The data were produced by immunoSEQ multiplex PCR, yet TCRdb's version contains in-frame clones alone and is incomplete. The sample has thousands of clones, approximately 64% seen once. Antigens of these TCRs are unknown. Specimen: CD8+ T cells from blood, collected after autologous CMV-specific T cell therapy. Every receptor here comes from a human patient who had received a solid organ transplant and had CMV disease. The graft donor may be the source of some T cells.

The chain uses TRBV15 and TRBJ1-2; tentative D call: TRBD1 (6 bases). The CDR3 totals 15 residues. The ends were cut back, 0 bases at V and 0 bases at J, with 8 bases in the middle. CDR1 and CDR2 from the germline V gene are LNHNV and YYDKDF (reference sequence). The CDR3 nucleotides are TGTGCCACCAGCAGAGATCGGACAGCTAACTATGGCTACACCTTC. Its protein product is CATSRDRTANYGYTF.

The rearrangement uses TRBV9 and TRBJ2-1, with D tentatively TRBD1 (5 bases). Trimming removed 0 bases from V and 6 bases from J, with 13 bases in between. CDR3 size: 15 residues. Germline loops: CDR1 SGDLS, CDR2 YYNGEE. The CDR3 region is CASSVVPGPPNEQFF. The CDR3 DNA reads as TGTGCCAGCAGCGTAGTACCAGGGCCCCCCAATGAGCAGTTCTTC.

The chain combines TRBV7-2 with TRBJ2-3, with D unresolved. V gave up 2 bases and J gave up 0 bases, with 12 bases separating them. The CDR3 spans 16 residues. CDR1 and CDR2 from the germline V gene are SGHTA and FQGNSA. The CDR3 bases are TGTGCCAGCAGCTTAAAGGCACGCGTAAGCACAGATACGCAGTATTTT. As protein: CASSLKARVSTDTQYF.

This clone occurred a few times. For the CDR3, the DNA is TGTGCCAGCGGCTATGGCTACACCTTC. This sequence encodes CASGYGYTF. V is TRBV28 and J is TRBJ1-2; D is unclear. This CDR3 contains 9 residues. Germline assignment: CDR1 MDHEN and CDR2 SYDVKM. The V and J ends lost 8 bases and 4 bases respectively, with 2 bases between them.

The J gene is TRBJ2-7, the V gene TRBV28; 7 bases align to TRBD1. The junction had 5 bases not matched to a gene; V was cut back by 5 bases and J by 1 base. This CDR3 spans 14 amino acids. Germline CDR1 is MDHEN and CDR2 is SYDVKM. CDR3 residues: CASSITGASYEQYF. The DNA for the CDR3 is TGTGCCAGCAGTATAACAGGGGCGTCCTACGAGCAGTACTTC.

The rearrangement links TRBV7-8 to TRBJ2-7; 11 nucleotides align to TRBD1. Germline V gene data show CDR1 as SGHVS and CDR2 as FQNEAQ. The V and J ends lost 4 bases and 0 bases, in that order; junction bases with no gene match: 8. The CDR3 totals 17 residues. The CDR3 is CASSYPDRGPGSYEQYF. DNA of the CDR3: TGTGCCAGCAGCTACCCGGACAGGGGGCCGGGCTCCTACGAGCAGTACTTC.

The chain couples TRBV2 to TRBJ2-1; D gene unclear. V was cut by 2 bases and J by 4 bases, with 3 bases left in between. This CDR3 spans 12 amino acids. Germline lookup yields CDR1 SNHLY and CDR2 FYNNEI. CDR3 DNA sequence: TGTGCCAGCAGTGAACAGTACAATGAGCAGTTCTTC. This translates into CASSEQYNEQFF. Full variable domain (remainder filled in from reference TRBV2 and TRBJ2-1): EPEVTQTPSHQVTQMGQEVILRCVPISNHLYFYWYRQILGQKVEFLVSFYNNEISEKSEIFDDQFSVERPDGSNFTLKIRSTKLEDSAMYFCASSEQYNEQFFGPGTRLTVL.

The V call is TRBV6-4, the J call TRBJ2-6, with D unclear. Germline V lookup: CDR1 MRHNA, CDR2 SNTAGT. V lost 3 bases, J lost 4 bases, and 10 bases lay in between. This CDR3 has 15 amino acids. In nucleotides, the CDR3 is TGTGCCAGCAGTGAATTGGGGTCCGGGGCCAACGTCCTGACTTTC. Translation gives CASSELGSGANVLTF.

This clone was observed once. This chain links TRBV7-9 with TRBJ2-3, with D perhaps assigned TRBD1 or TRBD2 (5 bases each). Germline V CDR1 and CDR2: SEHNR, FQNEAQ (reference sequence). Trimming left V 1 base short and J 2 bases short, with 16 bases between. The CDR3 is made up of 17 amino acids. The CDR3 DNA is TGTGCCAGCAGCTTAGAATCCGGGGCAGACCCCACAGATACGCAGTATTTT. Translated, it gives CASSLESGADPTDTQYF.

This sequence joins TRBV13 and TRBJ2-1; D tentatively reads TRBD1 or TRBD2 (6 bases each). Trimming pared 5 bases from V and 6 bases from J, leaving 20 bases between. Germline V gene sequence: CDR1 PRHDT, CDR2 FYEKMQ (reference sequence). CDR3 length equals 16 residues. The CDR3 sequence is CASSRNEGGLSNEQFF. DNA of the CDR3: TGTGCCAGCAGCAGAAACGAGGGGGGTCTTTCCAATGAGCAGTTCTTC. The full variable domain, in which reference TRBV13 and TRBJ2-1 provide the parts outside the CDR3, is AAGVIQSPRHLIKEKRETATLKCYPIPRHDTVYWYQQGPGQDPQFLISFYEKMQSDKGSIPDRFSAQQFSDYHSELNMSSLELGDSALYFCASSRNEGGLSNEQFFGPGTRLTVL.